A single sample is the source of the 3 T cell receptor beta chains below, sequenced in a study of T cells in Graves' hyperthyroidism and ophthalmopathy. Amplification of TCR beta CDR3 regions used RNA as the template. The TCR CDR3 was amplified in a first-round RT-PCR using the HTBI primer set. TCRdb re-derived calls from the multiplex PCR reads in MiXCR, one entry per CDR3 protein. The sample yields 750,000 to 900,000 distinct CDR3 sequences, roughly 40% seen once. Sequenced input: blood. These receptors came from a man in his late teens or twenties with Graves' hyperthyroidism.

This clonotype came up many times. The chain carries TRBV5-8 and TRBJ2-7; maybe TRBD1 (5 bases). V lost 2 bases to trimming and J lost 2 bases, with 11 bases between them. Germline CDR1 and CDR2: SGHTS and YDEGEE. This CDR3 has 14 amino acids. CDR3 loop: CASSFSQGAYEQYF. In DNA form, the CDR3 reads TGTGCCAGCAGCTTTTCGCAGGGCGCCTACGAGCAGTACTTC.

The CDR3 protein is CASSLGGRSTGELFF. The DNA of the CDR3 is TGTGCCAGCAGCTTAGGGGGGAGGAGCACCGGGGAGCTGTTTTTT. This chain joins TRBV11-2 and TRBJ2-2; D possibly corresponds to TRBD2 (6 bases). CDR1 and CDR2 (germline): SGHAT, FQNNGV. V dropped 1 base and J dropped 4 bases, with 10 bases sitting between them. The CDR3 extends over 15 amino acids.

For this clonotype: The CDR3 ends on some other residue instead of the conserved phenylalanine or tryptophan, so this is likely a read error. No DNA is shown, since the ends of the CDR3 on it are uncertain; the CDR3 is the one TCRdb lists. This chain links TRBV7-2 with TRBJ1-3; the table's D gene call, TRBD1, was not cross checked with the DNA. Germline V gene sequence: CDR1 SGHTA, CDR2 FQGNSA. The CDR3 is made up of 8 amino acids, end residues included. CDR3: CASSFRTG.